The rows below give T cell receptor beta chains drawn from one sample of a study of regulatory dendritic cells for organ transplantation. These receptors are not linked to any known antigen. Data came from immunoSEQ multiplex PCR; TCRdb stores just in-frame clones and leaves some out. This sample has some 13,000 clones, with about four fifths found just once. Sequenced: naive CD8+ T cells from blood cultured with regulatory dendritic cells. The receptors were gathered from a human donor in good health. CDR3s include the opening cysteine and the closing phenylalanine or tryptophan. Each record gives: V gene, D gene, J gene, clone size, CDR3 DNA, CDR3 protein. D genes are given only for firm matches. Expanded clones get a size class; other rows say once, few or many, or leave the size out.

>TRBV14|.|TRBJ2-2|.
TGTGCCAGCAGCCCAATCAACACCGGGGAGCTGTTTTTT
CASSPINTGELFF
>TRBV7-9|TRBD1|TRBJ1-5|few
TGTGCCAGCAGTCCTACAGGGGGTAGCCATCAGCCCCAGCATTTT
CASSPTGGSHQPQHF
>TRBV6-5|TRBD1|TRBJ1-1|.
TGTGCCAGCAGAAACAGGGGGCGGAACACTGAAGCTTTCTTT
CASRNRGRNTEAFF
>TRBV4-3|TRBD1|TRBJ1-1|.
TGCGCCAGCAGCCAAGAGGTGACAGGGTCGAACACTGAAGCTTTCTTT
CASSQEVTGSNTEAFF
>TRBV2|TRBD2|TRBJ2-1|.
TGTGCCAGCAGTAGCGGGGTTTTTTTATCCTACAATGAGCAGTTCTTC
CASSSGVFLSYNEQFF
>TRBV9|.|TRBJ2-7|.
TGTGCCAGCAGCGTAGTTCCAGGGACCTACGAGCAGTACTTC
CASSVVPGTYEQYF
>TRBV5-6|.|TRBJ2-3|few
TGTGCCAGCAGCTTGTCGTACAGGGTCTTGGCAGATACGCAGTATTTT
CASSLSYRVLADTQYF
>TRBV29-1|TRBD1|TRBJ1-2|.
TGCAGCGTGGCCCGGGACAGGGTCGATGGCTACACCTTC
CSVARDRVDGYTF
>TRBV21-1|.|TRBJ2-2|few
TGTGCCAGCAGCAAAAGTGCCGGGGCCGGGGAGCTGTTTTTT
CASSKSAGAGELFF
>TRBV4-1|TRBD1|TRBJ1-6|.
TGCGCCAGCAGCCAAGAGTGGGGACAGTCGAATTCACCCCTCCACTTT
CASSQEWGQSNSPLHF
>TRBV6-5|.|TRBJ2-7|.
TGTGCCAGCAGTCGAGGTTTGGCACGGGGCGAGCAGTACTTC
CASSRGLARGEQYF
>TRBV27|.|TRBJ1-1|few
TGTGCCAGCAGTTTATATGGGGCCACTGAAGCTTTCTTT
CASSLYGATEAFF
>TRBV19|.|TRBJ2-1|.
TGTGCCAGTAGTCGGGGGGCCGGTGAGCAGTTCTTC
CASSRGAGEQFF
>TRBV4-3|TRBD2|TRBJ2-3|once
TGCGCCAGCAGCCAAGAAGGCCCCCTAGCGGGGGCCCGCAATACGCAGTATTTT
CASSQEGPLAGARNTQYF
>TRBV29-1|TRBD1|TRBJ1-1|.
TGCAGCGTTTTGACAGGGATGAACACTGAAGCTTTCTTT
CSVLTGMNTEAFF
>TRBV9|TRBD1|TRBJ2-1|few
TGTGCCAGCAACCAAGGAGGACAGGATTACAATGAGCAGTTCTTC
CASNQGGQDYNEQFF
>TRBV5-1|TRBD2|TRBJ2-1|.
TGCGCCAGCAGCTTAACTAGCGGGGGCTACAATGAGCAGTTCTTC
CASSLTSGGYNEQFF
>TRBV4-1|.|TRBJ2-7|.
TGCGCCAGCAGCCAAGATCCAGGATCCTACGAGCAGTACTTC
CASSQDPGSYEQYF
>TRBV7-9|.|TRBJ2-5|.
TGTGCCAGCAGCTTATACGGCAACAGCCAAGAGACCCAGTACTTC
CASSLYGNSQETQYF
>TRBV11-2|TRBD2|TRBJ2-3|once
TGTGCCAGCAGACCAACTAGCGGGGGGGCCACAGATACGCAGTATTTT
CASRPTSGGATDTQYF